This T cell receptor (beta chain) was recovered during a study of regulatory T cells in long-lasting Graves disease. Researchers made TCR beta libraries by using iRepertoire HTBI primers and running Arm-PCR on CDR3 regions. Using its own MiXCR run on the multiplex PCR reads, TCRdb lists one record per CDR3 protein. The sample shows a few hundred thousand distinct CDR3 sequences, approximately 22% of them seen only once. Specified time point: persistent/refractory GD, antithyroid drugs over 5 years with positive TRAb. RNA isolated from PBMCs was used to make the TCR library. This clonotype was seen a few times. This CDR3 has 14 amino acids. CDR1 SEHNR and CDR2 FQNEAQ come from the germline V gene (reference sequence). Germline trimming cut 4 bases from V and 9 bases from J; bases unmatched to any gene: 9.

The rearrangement links TRBV7-9 to TRBJ1-1, with TRBD1 identical over 9 bases. The specimen comprised peripheral blood mononuclear cells (PBMCs), sampled when the disease was refractory, from a patient treated with antithyroid drugs. The clonotype was recovered from a female donor with Graves disease. CDR3 region: CASSSGSGTGQAFF. The CDR3 DNA sequence: TGTGCCAGCAGCTCGGGGTCCGGGACAGGGCAAGCTTTCTTT.